These T cell receptor beta chains were read from a single sample in a study of T cells in Graves' hyperthyroidism and ophthalmopathy. TCRdb passed the multiplex PCR reads through MiXCR, listing each CDR3 protein once. The sample has a few hundred thousand distinct CDR3 sequences, roughly an eighth seen once. Sequencing was done on a sample of blood. Receptors originate from a woman younger than 35 with Graves' hyperthyroidism. The CDR3 runs from the conserved cysteine through the conserved F or W. D genes are given only for firm matches. Not all rows give a size; the values are once, few, many and, for expanded clones, a class.

J gene	D gene	V gene	clone size	CDR3 protein	CDR3 DNA
TRBJ2-7	-	TRBV12-3/TRBV12-4	many	CASSLAAPYEQYF	TGTGCCAGCAGTTTAGCTGCTCCCTACGAGCAGTACTTC
TRBJ2-1	-	TRBV27	-	CASSLSDNEQFF	TGTGCCAGCAGTTTATCAGACAATGAGCAGTTCTTC
TRBJ2-7	-	TRBV28	few	CASSSTGRTYEQYF	TGTGCCAGCAGTTCAACAGGGAGAACCTACGAGCAGTACTTC
TRBJ1-2	TRBD1	TRBV20-1	many	CSARDRETGNYGYTF	TGCAGTGCTAGAGATCGGGAGACAGGGAACTATGGCTACACCTTC
TRBJ1-4	-	TRBV6-2/TRBV6-3	many	CASSYERTTNEKLFF	TGTGCCAGCAGTTACGAGCGGACAACTAATGAAAAACTGTTTTTT
TRBJ2-7	TRBD2	TRBV7-9	few	CASSFTSEKVYEQYF	TGTGCCAGCAGCTTTACTAGCGAGAAGGTGTACGAGCAGTACTTC
TRBJ2-3	TRBD2	TRBV27	few	CASSPLAGGWGVGDTQYF	TGTGCCAGCAGCCCCCTAGCGGGAGGGTGGGGGGTTGGAGATACGCAGTATTTT
TRBJ1-2	-	TRBV9	few	CASSVGGEPYGYTF	TGTGCCAGCAGCGTTGGAGGAGAGCCCTATGGCTACACCTTC
TRBJ1-2	-	TRBV29-1	many	CSVSQGFSDGYTF	TGCAGCGTATCGCAGGGGTTTTCGGATGGCTACACCTTC
TRBJ2-1	-	TRBV6-2/TRBV6-3	-	CASSSLGEKEAWEQFF	TGTGCCAGCAGTTCATTGGGGGAGAAGGAGGCTTGGGAGCAGTTCTTC
TRBJ2-5	-	TRBV20-1	few	CSALLTGEETQYF	TGCAGTGCCTTATTGACAGGAGAAGAGACCCAGTACTTC
TRBJ2-7	-	TRBV7-6	many	CASSLGDGYEQYF	TGTGCCAGCAGCTTAGGGGACGGCTACGAGCAGTACTTC
TRBJ2-7	-	TRBV2	once	CASRTTGRSYEQYF	TGTGCCAGCAGAACAACGGGACGGTCCTACGAGCAGTACTTC
TRBJ2-1	-	TRBV4-1	-	CASSPLPTRGVDSEQFF	TGCGCCAGCAGCCCTCTACCCACTAGGGGCGTCGACAGTGAGCAGTTCTTC
TRBJ1-2	TRBD1	TRBV12-3/TRBV12-4	-	CASRRTGGYGYTF	TGTGCCAGCAGACGGACAGGAGGCTATGGCTACACCTTC
TRBJ2-7	TRBD1	TRBV7-8	many	CASSADFATTGVDGEQYF	TGTGCCAGCAGCGCCGACTTCGCGACGACAGGGGTAGATGGCGAGCAGTACTTC
TRBJ2-7	-	TRBV20-1	-	CSARDADGGPYEQYF	TGCAGTGCTAGAGATGCAGACGGGGGACCCTACGAGCAGTACTTC
TRBJ2-2	TRBD1	TRBV12-3/TRBV12-4	-	CASRAGGTGELFF	TGTGCCAGCAGGGCAGGGGGCACCGGGGAGCTGTTTTTT
TRBJ2-5	-	TRBV7-3	many	CASSLRPGPQETQYF	TGTGCCAGCAGCTTAAGACCAGGGCCCCAAGAGACCCAGTACTTC
TRBJ2-6	-	TRBV3-1	few	CASSRPDTRSGANVLTF	TGTGCCAGCAGCCGCCCAGATACCCGCTCTGGGGCCAACGTCCTGACTTTC
TRBJ2-3	-	TRBV4-1	many	CASSQGTLSTDTQYF	TGCGCCAGCAGCCAGGGGACACTTAGCACAGATACGCAGTATTTT
TRBJ2-2	-	TRBV13	-	CASSLGGRTGELFF	TGTGCCAGCAGCTTAGGCGGCCGGACCGGGGAGCTGTTTTTT
TRBJ2-7	TRBD2	TRBV5-1	-	CASSPSRTSGSYEQYF	TGCGCCAGCAGCCCCAGTCGGACTAGCGGGAGTTACGAGCAGTACTTC
TRBJ1-4	TRBD1	TRBV10-3	-	CAISESGGGGKLFF	TGTGCCATCAGTGAGTCCGGAGGGGGCGGGAAACTGTTTTTT
TRBJ2-7	-	TRBV6-1	many	CASSEAFMYEQYF	TGTGCCAGCAGTGAAGCTTTCATGTACGAGCAGTACTTC
TRBJ2-2	-	TRBV4-1	many	CASSQEPTGELFF	TGCGCCAGCAGCCAAGAACCGACCGGGGAGCTGTTTTTT
TRBJ1-1	TRBD1	TRBV3-1	-	CASSQGRDRGEAFF	TGTGCCAGCAGCCAAGGAAGGGACAGGGGAGAAGCTTTCTTT
TRBJ2-3	-	TRBV20-1	many	CSASRASTDTQYF	TGCAGTGCTAGCAGGGCCAGCACAGATACGCAGTATTTT
TRBJ2-3	TRBD2	TRBV10-3	many	CAISGSKAGGSTDTQYF	TGTGCCATCAGTGGCTCTAAAGCGGGAGGATCCACAGATACGCAGTATTTT
TRBJ2-7	TRBD1	TRBV5-1	many	CASSWTGGTYEQYF	TGCGCCAGCAGCTGGACAGGGGGAACCTACGAGCAGTACTTC
TRBJ1-2	-	TRBV11-2	many	CASSETGMRGYTF	TGTGCCAGCAGCGAAACAGGGATGAGAGGCTACACCTTC
TRBJ2-3	-	TRBV9	many	CASSVGALGGDTQYF	TGTGCCAGCAGCGTAGGCGCGTTAGGGGGGGATACGCAGTATTTT
TRBJ1-4	TRBD1	TRBV12-3/TRBV12-4	-	CASTQGADEKLFF	TGTGCCAGCACACAGGGGGCTGATGAAAAACTGTTTTTT
TRBJ2-7	-	TRBV29-1	many	CSVGGPAYEQYF	TGCAGCGTCGGTGGGCCGGCCTACGAGCAGTACTTC
TRBJ1-1	-	TRBV2	many	CASKREWTARNTEAFF	TGTGCCAGCAAGAGGGAATGGACTGCTAGGAACACTGAAGCTTTCTTT
TRBJ2-1	TRBD2	TRBV27	many	CASSPRLAGGGIQFF	TGTGCCAGCAGTCCCCGACTAGCGGGCGGGGGAATACAGTTCTTC
TRBJ1-3	-	TRBV29-1	-	CSATQGNSGNTIYF	TGCAGCGCCACACAAGGAAACTCTGGAAACACCATATATTTT
TRBJ2-7	TRBD2	TRBV7-9	many	CATRETSGSYEQYF	TGTGCCACCAGAGAGACTAGCGGGAGTTACGAGCAGTACTTC
TRBJ1-4	TRBD1	TRBV11-2	-	CASSSALRGEKLFF	TGTGCCAGCAGCTCGGCCCTCAGGGGGGAAAAACTGTTTTTT
TRBJ2-7	-	TRBV6-1	-	CASSVGSEQYF	TGTGCCAGCAGTGTAGGCTCCGAGCAGTACTTC
TRBJ1-2	-	TRBV28	-	CASSLVSAAGGYTF	TGTGCCAGCAGTTTAGTTTCGGCCGCGGGGGGCTACACCTTC
TRBJ1-1	-	TRBV28	many	CASFGSLNTEAFF	TGTGCCAGCTTTGGCTCATTGAACACTGAAGCTTTCTTT
TRBJ2-7	TRBD1	TRBV6-1	-	CASSRSGQGTYEQYF	TGTGCCAGCAGCCGGTCGGGACAGGGGACCTACGAGCAGTACTTC
TRBJ1-2	TRBD1	TRBV3-1	many	CASSLGTGQGYTF	TGTGCCAGCAGCCTCGGGACAGGGCAAGGCTACACCTTC
TRBJ2-3	TRBD2	TRBV11-2	many	CASSLATSAGDTQYF	TGTGCCAGCAGCTTAGCGACTAGCGCCGGGGATACGCAGTATTTT
TRBJ2-7	-	TRBV7-9	many	CASSLGHTEQYF	TGTGCCAGCAGCTTAGGCCACACCGAGCAGTACTTC
TRBJ2-5	-	TRBV20-1	many	CSLSQGQETQYF	TGCAGTCTCTCACAGGGCCAAGAGACCCAGTACTTC
TRBJ2-7	TRBD1	TRBV24-1	few	CATSDRGQSYEQYF	TGTGCCACCAGTGATCGGGGACAGTCCTACGAGCAGTACTTC
TRBJ1-2	-	TRBV28	many	CASSLSGVEGYTF	TGTGCCAGCAGTTTATCAGGGGTTGAAGGCTACACCTTC
TRBJ2-1	-	TRBV6-1	-	CATSAWRDPNEQFF	TGTGCCACTTCCGCGTGGCGGGATCCCAATGAGCAGTTCTTC
TRBJ1-5	-	TRBV19	few	CASSISRNSNQPQHF	TGTGCCAGTAGTATATCTAGGAATAGCAATCAGCCCCAGCATTTT
TRBJ2-2	TRBD2	TRBV6-1	few	CASSELAGESAGELFF	TGTGCCAGCAGTGAGTTAGCGGGAGAGAGCGCCGGGGAGCTGTTTTTT
TRBJ1-4	TRBD1	TRBV28	many	CASSSRQGGEKLFF	TGTGCCAGCAGTTCCAGACAGGGGGGGGAAAAACTGTTTTTT